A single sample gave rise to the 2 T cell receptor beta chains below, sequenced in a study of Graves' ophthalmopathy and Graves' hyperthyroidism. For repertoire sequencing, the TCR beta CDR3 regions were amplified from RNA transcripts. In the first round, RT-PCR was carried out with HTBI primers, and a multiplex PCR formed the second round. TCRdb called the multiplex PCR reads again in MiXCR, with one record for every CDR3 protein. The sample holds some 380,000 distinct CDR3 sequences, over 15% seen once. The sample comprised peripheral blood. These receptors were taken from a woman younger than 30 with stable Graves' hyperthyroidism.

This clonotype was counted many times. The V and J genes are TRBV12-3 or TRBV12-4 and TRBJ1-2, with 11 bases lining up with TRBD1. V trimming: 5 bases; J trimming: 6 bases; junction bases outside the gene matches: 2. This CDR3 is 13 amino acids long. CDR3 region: CASSTDRGHGYTF. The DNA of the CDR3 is TGTGCCAGCAGTACGGACAGGGGGCATGGCTACACCTTC.

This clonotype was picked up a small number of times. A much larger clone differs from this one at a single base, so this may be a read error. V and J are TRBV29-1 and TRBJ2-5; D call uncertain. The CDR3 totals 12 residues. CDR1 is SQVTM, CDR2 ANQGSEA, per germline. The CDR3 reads CSVGVVEDTQYF. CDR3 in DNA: TGCAGCGTTGGGGTGGTAGAAGATACCCAGTACTTC.